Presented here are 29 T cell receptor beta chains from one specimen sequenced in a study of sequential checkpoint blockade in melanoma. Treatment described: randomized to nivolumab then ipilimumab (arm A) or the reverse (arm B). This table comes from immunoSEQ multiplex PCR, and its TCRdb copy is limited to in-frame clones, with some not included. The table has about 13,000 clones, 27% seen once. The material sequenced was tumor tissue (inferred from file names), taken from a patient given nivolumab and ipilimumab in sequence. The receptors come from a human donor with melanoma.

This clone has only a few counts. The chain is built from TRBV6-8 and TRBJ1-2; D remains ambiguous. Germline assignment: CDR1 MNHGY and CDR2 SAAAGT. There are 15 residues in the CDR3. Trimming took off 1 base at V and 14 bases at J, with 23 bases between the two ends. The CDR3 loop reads CASSYWTQDATPRTF. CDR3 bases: TGTGCCAGCAGTTACTGGACTCAGGACGCCACTCCAAGAACCTTC.

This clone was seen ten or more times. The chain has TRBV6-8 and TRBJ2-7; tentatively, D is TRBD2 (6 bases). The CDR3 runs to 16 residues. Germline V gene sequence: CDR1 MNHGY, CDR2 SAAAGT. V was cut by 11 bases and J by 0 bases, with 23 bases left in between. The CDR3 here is CAGGFFRDWSSYEQYF. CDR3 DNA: TGTGCCGGGGGTTTTTTCCGGGACTGGAGCTCCTACGAGCAGTACTTC.

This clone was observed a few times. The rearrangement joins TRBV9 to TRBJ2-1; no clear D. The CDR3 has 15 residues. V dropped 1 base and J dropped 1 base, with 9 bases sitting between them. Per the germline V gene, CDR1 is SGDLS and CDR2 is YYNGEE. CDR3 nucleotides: TGTGCCAGCAGCGTACTTTTGGCGTCCTACAATGAGCAGTTCTTC. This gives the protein CASSVLLASYNEQFF.

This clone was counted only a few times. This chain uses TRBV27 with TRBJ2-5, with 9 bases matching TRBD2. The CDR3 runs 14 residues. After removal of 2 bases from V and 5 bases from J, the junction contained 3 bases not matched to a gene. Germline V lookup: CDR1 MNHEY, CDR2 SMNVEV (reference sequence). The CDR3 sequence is CASSLRGRAETQYF. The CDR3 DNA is TGTGCCAGCAGTTTACGCGGGAGGGCGGAGACCCAGTACTTC.

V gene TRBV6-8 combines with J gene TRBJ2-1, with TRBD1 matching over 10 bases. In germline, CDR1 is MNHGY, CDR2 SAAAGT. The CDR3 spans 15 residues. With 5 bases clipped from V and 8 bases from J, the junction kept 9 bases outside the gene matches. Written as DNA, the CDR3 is TGTGCCAGCAGTCCCGGGACAGGGGCATCCGATGAGCAGTTCTTC. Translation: CASSPGTGASDEQFF.

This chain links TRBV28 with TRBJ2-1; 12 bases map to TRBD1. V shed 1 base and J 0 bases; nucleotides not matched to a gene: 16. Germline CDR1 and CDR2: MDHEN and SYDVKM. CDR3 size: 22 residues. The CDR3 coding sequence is TGTGCCAGCAGTTTATTAGTTTTTTTTAGGGGACAGGGGGCCGGCTCCTACAATGAGCAGTTCTTC. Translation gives CASSLLVFFRGQGAGSYNEQFF.

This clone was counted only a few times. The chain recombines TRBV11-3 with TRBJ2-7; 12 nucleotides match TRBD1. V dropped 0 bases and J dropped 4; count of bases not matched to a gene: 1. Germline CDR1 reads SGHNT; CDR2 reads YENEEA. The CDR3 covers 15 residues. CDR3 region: CASSLEGQGAYEQYF. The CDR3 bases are TGTGCCAGCAGCTTAGAGGGACAGGGGGCGTACGAGCAGTACTTC.

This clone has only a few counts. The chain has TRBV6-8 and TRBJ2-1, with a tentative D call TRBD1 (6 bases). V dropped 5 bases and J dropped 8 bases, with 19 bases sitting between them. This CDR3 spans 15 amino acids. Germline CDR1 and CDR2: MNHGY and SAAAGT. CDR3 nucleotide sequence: TGTGCCAGCAGTCCGGGAACAGGGCCGAGGGATGAGCAGTTCTTC. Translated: CASSPGTGPRDEQFF.

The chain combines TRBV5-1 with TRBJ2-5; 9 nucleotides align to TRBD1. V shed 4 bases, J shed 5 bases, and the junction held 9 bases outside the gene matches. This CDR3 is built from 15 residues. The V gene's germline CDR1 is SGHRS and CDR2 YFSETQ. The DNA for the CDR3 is TGCGCCAGCAGCGTACAGGGGGCGGTTAAGGAGACCCAGTACTTC. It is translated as CASSVQGAVKETQYF.

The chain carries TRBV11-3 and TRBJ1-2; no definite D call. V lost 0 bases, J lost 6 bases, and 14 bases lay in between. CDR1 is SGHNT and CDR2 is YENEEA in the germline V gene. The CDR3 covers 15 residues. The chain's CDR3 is CASSLEVVPTNGYTF. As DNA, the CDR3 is TGTGCCAGCAGCTTAGAGGTGGTCCCGACCAATGGCTACACCTTC.

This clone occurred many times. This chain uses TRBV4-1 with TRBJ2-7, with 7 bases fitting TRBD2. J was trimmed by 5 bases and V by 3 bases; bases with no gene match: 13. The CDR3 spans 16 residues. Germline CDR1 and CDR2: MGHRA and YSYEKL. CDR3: CASSHTSNAGAHEQYF. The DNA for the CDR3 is TGCGCCAGCAGCCACACTAGTAATGCGGGAGCCCACGAGCAGTACTTC.

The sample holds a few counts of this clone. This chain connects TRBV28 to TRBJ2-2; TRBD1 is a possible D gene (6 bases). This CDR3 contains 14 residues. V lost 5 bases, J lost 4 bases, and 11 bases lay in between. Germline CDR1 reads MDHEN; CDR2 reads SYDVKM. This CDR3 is CASSPYRATGELFF. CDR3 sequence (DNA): TGTGCCAGCAGTCCCTACAGGGCCACCGGGGAGCTGTTTTTT.

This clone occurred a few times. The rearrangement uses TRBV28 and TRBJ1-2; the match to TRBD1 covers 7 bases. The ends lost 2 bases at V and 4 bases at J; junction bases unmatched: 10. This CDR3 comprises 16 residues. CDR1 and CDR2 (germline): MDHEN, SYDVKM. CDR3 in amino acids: CASSLPIRGRSYGYTF. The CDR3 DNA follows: TGTGCCAGCAGTTTACCAATTAGGGGGCGCAGCTATGGCTACACCTTC.

DNA for the CDR3: TGTGCCAGCGGGTCCGGACAGGGGACCGAGCAGTACTTC. Translating gives CASGSGQGTEQYF. The chain has TRBV6-8 and TRBJ2-7; TRBD1 matches 9 bases. V lost 8 bases, J lost 6 bases, and 8 bases stayed unmatched. The germline gives CDR1 MNHGY, CDR2 SAAAGT. This CDR3 is built from 13 residues.

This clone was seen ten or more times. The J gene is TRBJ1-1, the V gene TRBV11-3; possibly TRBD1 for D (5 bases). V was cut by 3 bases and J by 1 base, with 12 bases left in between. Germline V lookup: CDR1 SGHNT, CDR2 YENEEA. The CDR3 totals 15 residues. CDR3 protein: CASSLERTKNTEAFF. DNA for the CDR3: TGTGCCAGCAGCTTGGAGCGGACAAAGAACACTGAAGCTTTCTTT. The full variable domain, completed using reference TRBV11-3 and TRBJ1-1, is EAGVVQSPRYKIIEKKQPVAFWCNPISGHNTLYWYLQNLGQGPELLIRYENEEAVDDSQLPKDRFSAERLKGVDSTLKIQPAELGDSAVYLCASSLERTKNTEAFFGQGTRLTVV.

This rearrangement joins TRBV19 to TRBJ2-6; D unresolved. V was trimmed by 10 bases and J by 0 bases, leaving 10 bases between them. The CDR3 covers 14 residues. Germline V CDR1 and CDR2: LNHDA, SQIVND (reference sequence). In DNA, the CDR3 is TGTGCCACCACCAGCCTCTCTGGGGCCAACGTCCTGACTTTC. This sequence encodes CATTSLSGANVLTF.

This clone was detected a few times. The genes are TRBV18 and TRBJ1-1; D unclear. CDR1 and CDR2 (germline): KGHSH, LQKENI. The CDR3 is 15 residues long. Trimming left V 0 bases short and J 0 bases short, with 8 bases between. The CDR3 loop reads CASSPPNRLNTEAFF. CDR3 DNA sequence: TGTGCCAGCTCACCACCCAACAGATTGAACACTGAAGCTTTCTTT.

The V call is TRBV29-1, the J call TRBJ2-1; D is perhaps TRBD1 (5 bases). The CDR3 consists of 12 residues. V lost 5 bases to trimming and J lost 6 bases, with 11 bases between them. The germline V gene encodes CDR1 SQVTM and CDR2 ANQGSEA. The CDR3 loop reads CSVQSGANEQFF. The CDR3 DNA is TGCAGCGTTCAATCTGGGGCCAATGAGCAGTTCTTC.

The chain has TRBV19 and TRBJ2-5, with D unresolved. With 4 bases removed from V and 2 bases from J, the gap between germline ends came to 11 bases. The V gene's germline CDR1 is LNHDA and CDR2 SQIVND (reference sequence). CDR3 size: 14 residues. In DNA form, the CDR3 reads TGTGCCAGTAGTACGACCTACCAACAAGAGACCCAGTACTTC. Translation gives CASSTTYQQETQYF.

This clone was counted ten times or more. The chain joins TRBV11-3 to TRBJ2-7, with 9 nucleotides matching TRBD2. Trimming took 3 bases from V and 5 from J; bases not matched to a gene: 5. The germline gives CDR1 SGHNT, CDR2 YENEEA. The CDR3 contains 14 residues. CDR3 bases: TGTGCCAGCAGCTTTAGCGGGAGTGTCCACGAGCAGTACTTC. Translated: CASSFSGSVHEQYF.

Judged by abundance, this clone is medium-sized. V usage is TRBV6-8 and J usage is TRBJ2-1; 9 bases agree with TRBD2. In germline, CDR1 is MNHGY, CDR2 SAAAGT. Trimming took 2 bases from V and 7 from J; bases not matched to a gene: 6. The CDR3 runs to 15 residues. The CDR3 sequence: CASSYASGIRNEQFF. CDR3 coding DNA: TGTGCCAGCAGTTACGCTAGCGGGATAAGGAATGAGCAGTTCTTC.

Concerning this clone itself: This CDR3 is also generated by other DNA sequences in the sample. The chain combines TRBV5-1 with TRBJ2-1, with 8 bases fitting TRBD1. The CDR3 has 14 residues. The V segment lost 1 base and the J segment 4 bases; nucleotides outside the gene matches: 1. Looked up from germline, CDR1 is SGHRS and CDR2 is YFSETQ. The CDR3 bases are TGCGCCAGCAGCTTGACAGGGGGATACAATGAGCAGTTCTTC. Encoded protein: CASSLTGGYNEQFF.

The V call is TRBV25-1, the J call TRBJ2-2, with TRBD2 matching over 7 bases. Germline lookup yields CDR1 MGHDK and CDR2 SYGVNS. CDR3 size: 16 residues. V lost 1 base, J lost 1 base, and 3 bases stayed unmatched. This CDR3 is CASSEWGGQNTGELFF. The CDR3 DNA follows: TGTGCCAGCAGTGAATGGGGAGGGCAGAACACCGGGGAGCTGTTTTTT.

CDR3 amino acids: CASSVGPEALTDTQYF. CDR3 DNA: TGTGCCAGCAGCGTAGGACCCGAGGCTCTAACAGATACGCAGTATTTT. The genes are TRBV9 and TRBJ2-3; no reliable D call. Trimming removed 0 bases at V and 3 bases at J, with 14 bases between. Germline CDR1 is SGDLS and CDR2 is YYNGEE. The CDR3 runs to 16 residues. The complete variable domain, with remaining parts taken from reference TRBV9 and TRBJ2-3, reads DSGVTQTPKHLITATGQRVTLRCSPRSGDLSVYWYQQSLDQGLQFLIQYYNGEERAKGNILERFSAQQFPDLHSELNLSSLELGDSALYFCASSVGPEALTDTQYFGPGTRLTVL.

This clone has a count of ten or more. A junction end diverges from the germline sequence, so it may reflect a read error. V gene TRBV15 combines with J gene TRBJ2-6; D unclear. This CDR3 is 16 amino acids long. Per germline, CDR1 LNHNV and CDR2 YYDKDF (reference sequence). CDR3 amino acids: CASSLVEVTGANVLTF. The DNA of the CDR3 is TGTGCCAGCAGCTTGGTTGAGGTCACTGGGGCCAACGTCCTGACTTTC.

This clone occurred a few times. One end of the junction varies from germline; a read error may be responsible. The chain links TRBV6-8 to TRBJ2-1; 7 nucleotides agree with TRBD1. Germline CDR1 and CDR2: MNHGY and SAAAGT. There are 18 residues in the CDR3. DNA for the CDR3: TGTGCCATCAGTGGCACCTCGCAAAGGGGGCGCTCCTACAATGAGCAGTTCTTC. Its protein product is CAISGTSQRGRSYNEQFF.

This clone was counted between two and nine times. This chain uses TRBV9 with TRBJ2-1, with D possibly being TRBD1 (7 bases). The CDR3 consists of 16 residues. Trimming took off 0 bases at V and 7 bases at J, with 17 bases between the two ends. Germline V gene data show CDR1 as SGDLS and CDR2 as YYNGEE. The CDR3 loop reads CASSVAGGQRLNEQFF. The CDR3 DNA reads TGTGCCAGCAGCGTAGCCGGGGGACAGCGCCTAAATGAGCAGTTCTTC. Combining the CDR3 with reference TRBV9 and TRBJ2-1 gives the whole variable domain DSGVTQTPKHLITATGQRVTLRCSPRSGDLSVYWYQQSLDQGLQFLIQYYNGEERAKGNILERFSAQQFPDLHSELNLSSLELGDSALYFCASSVAGGQRLNEQFFGPGTRLTVL.

The chain's CDR3 is CASKGSNTEAFF. CDR3 nucleotide sequence: TGTGCCAGCAAAGGGTCGAACACTGAAGCTTTCTTT. The chain employs TRBV9 and TRBJ1-1; no clear D. The CDR3 is 12 residues long. Germline CDR1 SGDLS, CDR2 YYNGEE. Trimming cost V 6 bases and J 1 base, with 7 bases left between them.

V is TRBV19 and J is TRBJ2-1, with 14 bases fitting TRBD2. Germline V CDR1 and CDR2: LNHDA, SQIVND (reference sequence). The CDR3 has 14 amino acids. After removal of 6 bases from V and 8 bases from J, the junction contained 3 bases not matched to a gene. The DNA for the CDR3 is TGTGCCAGTAGGGGGACTAGCGGGAGCCATGAGCAGTTCTTC. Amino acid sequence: CASRGTSGSHEQFF.